This T cell receptor beta chain comes out of a study of blood T cell repertoires in COVID-19. V was pared by 3 bases and J by 8 bases, with 14 bases between. CDR1 and CDR2 (germline): SNHLY, FYNNEI. The CDR3 loop spans 15 amino acids. TCRdb's copy holds only in-frame clones and misses some; the assay was immunoSEQ multiplex PCR. Of 100,000 or so clones listed, 75% to 90% are singletons. This clone has just a few counts. Sample: peripheral blood. The chain links TRBV2 to TRBJ1-6; the D is unclear. This receptor was taken from a woman of 80 years or more with acute or convalescent COVID-19. The CDR3, as DNA: TGTGCCAGCAGTGACCGAGAATACGGGGATTCACCCCTCCACTTT. This encodes CASSDREYGDSPLHF.